Detailed here is one TCR beta chain. Some clones are missing from TCRdb's copy, which holds only in-frame ones; the method was immunoSEQ multiplex PCR. The table shows 35,000 to 50,000 clones, with about 90% occurring only once. This sample was taken from a study of T cell changes during pregnancy in multiple sclerosis. The CDR3 sequence is 12 residues long. The V end was cut by 6 bases, the J end by 4 bases, with 7 bases between. Germline CDR1 and CDR2: SGHAT and FQNNGV. The receptor's source is a female donor in good health, enrolled as a control in a pregnancy study. The chain joins TRBV11-2 to TRBJ1-3; D call uncertain. The sequences come from peripheral blood, collected in the second trimester of pregnancy. The CDR3, as DNA: TGTGCCAGCAGACAAAACGGAAACACCATATATTTT. Amino acids: CASRQNGNTIYF.